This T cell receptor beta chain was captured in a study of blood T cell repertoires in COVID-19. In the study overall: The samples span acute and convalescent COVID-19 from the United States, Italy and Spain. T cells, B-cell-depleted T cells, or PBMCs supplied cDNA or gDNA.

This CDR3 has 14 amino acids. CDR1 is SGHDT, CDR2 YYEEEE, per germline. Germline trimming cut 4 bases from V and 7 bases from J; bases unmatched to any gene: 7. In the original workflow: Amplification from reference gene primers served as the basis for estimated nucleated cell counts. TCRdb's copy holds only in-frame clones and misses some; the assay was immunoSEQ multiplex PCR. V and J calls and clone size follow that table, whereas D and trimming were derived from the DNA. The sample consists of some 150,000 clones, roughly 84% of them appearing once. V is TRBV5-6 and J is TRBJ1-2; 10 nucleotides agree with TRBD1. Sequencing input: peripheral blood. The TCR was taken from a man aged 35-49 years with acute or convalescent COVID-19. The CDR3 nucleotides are TGTGCCAGCAGCGAAGACAGGGGGCCGAGTGGCTACACCTTC. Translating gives CASSEDRGPSGYTF.